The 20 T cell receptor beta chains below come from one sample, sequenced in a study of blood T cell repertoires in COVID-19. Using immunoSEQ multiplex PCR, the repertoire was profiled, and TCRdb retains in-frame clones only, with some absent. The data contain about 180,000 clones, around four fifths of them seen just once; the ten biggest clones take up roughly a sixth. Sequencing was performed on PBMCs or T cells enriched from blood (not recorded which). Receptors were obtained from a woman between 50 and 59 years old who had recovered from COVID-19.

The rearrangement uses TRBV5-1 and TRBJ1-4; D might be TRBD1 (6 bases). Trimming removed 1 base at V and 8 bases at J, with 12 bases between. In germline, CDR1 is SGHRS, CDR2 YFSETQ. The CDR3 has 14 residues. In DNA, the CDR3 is TGCGCCAGCAGCTTGATAGGGGGGGAGGAAAAACTGTTTTTT. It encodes CASSLIGGEEKLFF.

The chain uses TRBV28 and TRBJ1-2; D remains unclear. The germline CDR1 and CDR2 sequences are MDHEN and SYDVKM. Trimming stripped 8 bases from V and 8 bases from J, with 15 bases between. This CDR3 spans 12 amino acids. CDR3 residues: CASGITVGGYTF. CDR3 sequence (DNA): TGTGCCAGCGGTATCACGGTCGGGGGCTACACCTTC.

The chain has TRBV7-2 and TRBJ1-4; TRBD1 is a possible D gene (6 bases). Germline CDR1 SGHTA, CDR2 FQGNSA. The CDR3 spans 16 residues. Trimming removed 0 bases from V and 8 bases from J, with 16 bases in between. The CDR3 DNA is TGTGCCAGCAGCTTAGCTGGGGGCACAATAGCCGAAAAACTGTTTTTT. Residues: CASSLAGGTIAEKLFF.

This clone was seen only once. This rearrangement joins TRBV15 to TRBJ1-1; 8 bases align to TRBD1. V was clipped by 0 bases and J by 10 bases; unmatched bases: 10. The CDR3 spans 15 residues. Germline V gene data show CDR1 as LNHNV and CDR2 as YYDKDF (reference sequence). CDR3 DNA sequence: TGTGCCACCAGCAGAGATAAAGGGACAGGTCTTCGAGCTTTCTTT. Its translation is CATSRDKGTGLRAFF. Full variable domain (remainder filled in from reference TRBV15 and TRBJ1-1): DAMVIQNPRYQVTQFGKPVTLSCSQTLNHNVMYWYQQKSSQAPKLLFHYYDKDFNNEADTPDNFQSRRPNTSFCFLDIRSPGLGDTAMYLCATSRDKGTGLRAFFGQGTRLTVV.

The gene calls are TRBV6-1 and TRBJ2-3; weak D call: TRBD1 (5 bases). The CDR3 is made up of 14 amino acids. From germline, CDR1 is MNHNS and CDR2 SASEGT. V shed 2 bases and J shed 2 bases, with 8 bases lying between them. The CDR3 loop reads CASSERGPTDTQYF. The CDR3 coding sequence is TGTGCCAGCAGTGAAAGGGGCCCCACAGATACGCAGTATTTT.

CDR3 loop: CASSLQGGGTGELFF. CDR3 nucleotide sequence: TGTGCCAGCAGCCTACAGGGCGGTGGTACCGGGGAGCTGTTTTTT. The chain carries TRBV25-1 and TRBJ2-2; TRBD1 might be the D (6 bases). The V end was cut by 6 bases, the J end by 5 bases, with 16 bases between. This CDR3 contains 15 residues. From germline, CDR1 is MGHDK and CDR2 SYGVNS.

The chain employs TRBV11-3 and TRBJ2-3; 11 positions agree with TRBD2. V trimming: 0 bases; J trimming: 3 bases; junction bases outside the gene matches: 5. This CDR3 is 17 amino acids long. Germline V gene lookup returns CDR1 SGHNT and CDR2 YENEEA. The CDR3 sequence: CASSLDLAGGVTDTQYF. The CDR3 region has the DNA TGTGCCAGCAGCTTAGACCTAGCGGGGGGTGTAACAGATACGCAGTATTTT. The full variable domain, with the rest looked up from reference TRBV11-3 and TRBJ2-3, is EAGVVQSPRYKIIEKKQPVAFWCNPISGHNTLYWYLQNLGQGPELLIRYENEEAVDDSQLPKDRFSAERLKGVDSTLKIQPAELGDSAVYLCASSLDLAGGVTDTQYFGPGTRLTVL.

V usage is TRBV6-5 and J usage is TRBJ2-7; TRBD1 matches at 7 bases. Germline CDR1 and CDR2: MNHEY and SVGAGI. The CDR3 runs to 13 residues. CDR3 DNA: TGTGTTGGGGGCAGTCGGGACAGCTACGAGCAGTACTTC. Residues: CVGGSRDSYEQYF.

The CDR3 DNA reads TGTGCCAGCAGCTTCACAGGGGTCGGAGATACGCAGTATTTT. Residues: CASSFTGVGDTQYF. The chain combines TRBV5-8 with TRBJ2-3; the match to TRBD1 covers 7 bases. The V and J ends lost 2 bases and 5 bases, in that order; junction bases with no gene match: 5. The CDR3 length is 14 residues. The V gene's germline CDR1 is SGHTS and CDR2 YDEGEE.

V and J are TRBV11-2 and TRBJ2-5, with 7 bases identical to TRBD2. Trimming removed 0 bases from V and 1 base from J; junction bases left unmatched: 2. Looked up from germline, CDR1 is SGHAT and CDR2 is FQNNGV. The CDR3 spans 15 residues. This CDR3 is CASSLDPGGQETQYF. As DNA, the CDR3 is TGTGCCAGCAGCTTAGACCCGGGGGGCCAAGAGACCCAGTACTTC.

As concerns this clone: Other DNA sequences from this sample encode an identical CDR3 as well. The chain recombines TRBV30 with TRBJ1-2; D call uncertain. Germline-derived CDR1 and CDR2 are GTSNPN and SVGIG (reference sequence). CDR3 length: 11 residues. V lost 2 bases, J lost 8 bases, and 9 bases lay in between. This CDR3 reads CAWSSTGGYTF. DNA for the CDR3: TGTGCCTGGAGTTCCACGGGGGGCTACACCTTC.

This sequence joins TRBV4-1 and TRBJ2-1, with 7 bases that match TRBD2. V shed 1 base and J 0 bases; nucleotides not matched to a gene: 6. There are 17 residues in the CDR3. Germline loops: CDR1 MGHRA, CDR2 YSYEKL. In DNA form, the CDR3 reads TGCGCCAGCAGCCAAGTCGGCGGGGGTAGCTCCTACAATGAGCAGTTCTTC. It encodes CASSQVGGGSSYNEQFF.

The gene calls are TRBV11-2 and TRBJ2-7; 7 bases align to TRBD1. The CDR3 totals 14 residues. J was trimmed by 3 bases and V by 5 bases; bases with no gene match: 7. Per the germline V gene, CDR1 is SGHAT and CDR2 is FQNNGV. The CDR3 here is CASSAGTAVYEQYF. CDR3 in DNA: TGTGCCAGCAGCGCAGGGACAGCAGTCTACGAGCAGTACTTC.

As DNA, the CDR3 is TGTGCCAGCAGCTCCCCCGGGGAGCAACTGACACGAGCTGGGGCCAACGTCCTGACTTTC. Translating it yields CASSSPGEQLTRAGANVLTF. V and J are TRBV5-8 and TRBJ2-6, with TRBD2 as a possible D gene (5 bases). Germline CDR1 and CDR2: SGHTS and YDEGEE. CDR3 length: 20 residues. The V end was cut by 3 bases, the J end by 2 bases, with 24 bases between.

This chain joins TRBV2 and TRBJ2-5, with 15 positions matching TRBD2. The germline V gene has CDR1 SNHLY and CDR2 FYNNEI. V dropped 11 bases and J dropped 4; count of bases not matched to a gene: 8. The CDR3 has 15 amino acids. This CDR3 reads CARGTSGRPGETQYF. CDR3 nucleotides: TGTGCCCGCGGGACTAGCGGGAGGCCCGGAGAGACCCAGTACTTC.

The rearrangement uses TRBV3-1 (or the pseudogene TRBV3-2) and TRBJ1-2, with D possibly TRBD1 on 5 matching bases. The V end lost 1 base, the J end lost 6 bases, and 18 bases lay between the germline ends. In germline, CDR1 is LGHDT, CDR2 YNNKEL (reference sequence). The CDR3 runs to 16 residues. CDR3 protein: CASSQASLQGVDGYTF. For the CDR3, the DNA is TGTGCCAGCAGCCAAGCGAGCTTGCAGGGCGTAGATGGCTACACCTTC.

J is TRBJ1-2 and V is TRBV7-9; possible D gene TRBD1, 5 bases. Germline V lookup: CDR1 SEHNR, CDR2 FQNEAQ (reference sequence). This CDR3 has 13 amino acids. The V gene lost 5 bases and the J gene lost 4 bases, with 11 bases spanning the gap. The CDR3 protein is CASSPDQGYGYTF. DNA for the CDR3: TGTGCCAGCAGCCCCGACCAGGGCTATGGCTACACCTTC. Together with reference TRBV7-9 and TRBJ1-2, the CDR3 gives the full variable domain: DTGVSQNPRHKITKRGQNVTFRCDPISEHNRLYWYRQTLGQGPEFLTYFQNEAQLEKSRLLSDRFSAERPKGSFSTLEIQRTEQGDSAMYLCASSPDQGYGYTFGSGTRLTVV.

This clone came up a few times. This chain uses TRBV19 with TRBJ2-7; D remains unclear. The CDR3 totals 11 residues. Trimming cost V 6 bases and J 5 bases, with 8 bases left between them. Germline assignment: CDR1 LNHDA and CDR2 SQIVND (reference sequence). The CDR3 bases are TGTGCCAGTAGCTCGGTGGACGAGCAGTACTTC. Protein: CASSSVDEQYF.

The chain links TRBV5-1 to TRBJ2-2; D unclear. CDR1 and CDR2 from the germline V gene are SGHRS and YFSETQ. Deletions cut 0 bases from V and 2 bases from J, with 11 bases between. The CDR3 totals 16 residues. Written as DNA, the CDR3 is TGCGCCAGCAGCTTGGCATTTGGCAGTAACACCGGGGAGCTGTTTTTT. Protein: CASSLAFGSNTGELFF.

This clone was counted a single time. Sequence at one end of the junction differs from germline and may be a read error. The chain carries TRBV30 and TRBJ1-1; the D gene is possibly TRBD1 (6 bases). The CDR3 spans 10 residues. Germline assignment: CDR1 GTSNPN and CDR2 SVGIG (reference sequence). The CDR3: CAWTHLRTVF. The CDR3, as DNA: TGTGCCTGGACTCATCTCAGGACAGTCTTT.